This T cell receptor beta chain was found in a study of neurological immune-mediated disorders. This clonotype was seen many times. 5'RACE with 10-nucleotide random UMIs generated the cDNA. TCRdb re-called the 5' RACE reads through MiXCR, storing one row per CDR3 protein. This sample has about 66,000 distinct CDR3 sequences, with 3.5% to 5.5% found just once. The CDR3 length is 12 residues. V was clipped by 8 bases and J by 7 bases, with 13 bases between them. Sequenced: PBMCs. The rearrangement links TRBV12-3 or TRBV12-4 to TRBJ2-3; D not resolved. The receptor comes from a man aged 25-40 years with multiple sclerosis. The CDR3 here is CASSPDGYTQYF. The CDR3 coding sequence is TGTGCCAGCTCCCCCGACGGATATACGCAGTATTTT.